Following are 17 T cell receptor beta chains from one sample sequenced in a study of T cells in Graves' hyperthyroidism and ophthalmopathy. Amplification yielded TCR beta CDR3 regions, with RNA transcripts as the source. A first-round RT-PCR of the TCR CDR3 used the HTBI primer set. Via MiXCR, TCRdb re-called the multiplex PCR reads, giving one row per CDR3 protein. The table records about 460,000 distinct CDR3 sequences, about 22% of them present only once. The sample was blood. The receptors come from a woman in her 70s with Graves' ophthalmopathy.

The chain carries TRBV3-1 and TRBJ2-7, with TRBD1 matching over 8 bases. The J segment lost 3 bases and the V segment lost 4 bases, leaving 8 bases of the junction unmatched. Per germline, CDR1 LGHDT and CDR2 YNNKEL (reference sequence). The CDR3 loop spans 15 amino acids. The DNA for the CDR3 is TGTGCCAGCAGCCTGACGGACAGGGATATCTACGAGCAGTACTTC. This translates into CASSLTDRDIYEQYF.

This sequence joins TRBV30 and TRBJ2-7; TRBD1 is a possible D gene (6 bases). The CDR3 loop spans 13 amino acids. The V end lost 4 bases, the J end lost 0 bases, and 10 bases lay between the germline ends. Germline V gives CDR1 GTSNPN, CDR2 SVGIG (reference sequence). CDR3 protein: CAWNTGISYEQYF. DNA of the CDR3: TGTGCCTGGAATACAGGGATCTCCTACGAGCAGTACTTC.

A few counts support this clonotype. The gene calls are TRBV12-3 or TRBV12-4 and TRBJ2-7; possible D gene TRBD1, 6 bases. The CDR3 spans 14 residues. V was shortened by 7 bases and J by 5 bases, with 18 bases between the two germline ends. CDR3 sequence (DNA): TGTGCCAGCAAGACACACAGGGAATTCGACGAGCAGTACTTC. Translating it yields CASKTHREFDEQYF.

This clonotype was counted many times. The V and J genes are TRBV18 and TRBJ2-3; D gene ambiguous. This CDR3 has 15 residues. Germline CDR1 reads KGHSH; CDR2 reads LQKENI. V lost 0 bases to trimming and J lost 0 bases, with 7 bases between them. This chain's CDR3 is CASSPPSRSTDTQYF. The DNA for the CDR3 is TGTGCCAGCTCACCACCGTCCAGGAGCACAGATACGCAGTATTTT.

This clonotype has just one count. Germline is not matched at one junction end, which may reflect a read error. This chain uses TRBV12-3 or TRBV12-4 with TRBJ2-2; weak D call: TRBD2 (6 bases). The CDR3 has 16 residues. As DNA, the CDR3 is TGTGCCAGCAGTTTAGGTTTGGGAGGAGGGCCCGGGGAGCCGTTTTTT. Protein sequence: CASSLGLGGGPGEPFF.

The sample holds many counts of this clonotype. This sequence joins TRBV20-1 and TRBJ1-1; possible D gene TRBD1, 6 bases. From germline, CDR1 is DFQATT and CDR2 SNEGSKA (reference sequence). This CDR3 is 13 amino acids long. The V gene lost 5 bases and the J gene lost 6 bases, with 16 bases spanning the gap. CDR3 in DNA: TGCAGTGCTCTAAAGGGGGTAGAGGCTGAAGCTTTCTTT. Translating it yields CSALKGVEAEAFF.

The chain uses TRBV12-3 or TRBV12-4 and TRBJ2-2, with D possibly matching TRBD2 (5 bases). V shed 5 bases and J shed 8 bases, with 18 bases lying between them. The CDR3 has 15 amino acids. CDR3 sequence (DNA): TGTGCCAGCAGTAGGGCCCCGAGGGCATGGGGGGAGCTGTTTTTT. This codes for CASSRAPRAWGELFF.

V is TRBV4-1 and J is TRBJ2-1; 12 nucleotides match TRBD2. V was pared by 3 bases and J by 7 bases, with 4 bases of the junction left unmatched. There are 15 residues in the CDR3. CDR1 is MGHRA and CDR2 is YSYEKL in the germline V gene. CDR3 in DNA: TGCGCCAGCAGCCAGACTACTAGCGGGAGGAATGAGCAGTTCTTC. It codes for CASSQTTSGRNEQFF.

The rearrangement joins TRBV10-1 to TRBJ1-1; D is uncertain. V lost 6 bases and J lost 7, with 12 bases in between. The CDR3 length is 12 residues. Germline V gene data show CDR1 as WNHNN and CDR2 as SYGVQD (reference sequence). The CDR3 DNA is TGCGCCAGCAGGACTCATGGGAGTGAAGCTTTCTTT. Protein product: CASRTHGSEAFF.

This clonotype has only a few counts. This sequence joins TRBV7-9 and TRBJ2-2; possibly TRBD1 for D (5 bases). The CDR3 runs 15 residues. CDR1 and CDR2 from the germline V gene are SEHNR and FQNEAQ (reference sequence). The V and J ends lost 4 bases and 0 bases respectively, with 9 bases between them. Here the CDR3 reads CASSSQDANTGELFF. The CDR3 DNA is TGTGCCAGCAGCTCACAGGACGCGAACACCGGGGAGCTGTTTTTT.

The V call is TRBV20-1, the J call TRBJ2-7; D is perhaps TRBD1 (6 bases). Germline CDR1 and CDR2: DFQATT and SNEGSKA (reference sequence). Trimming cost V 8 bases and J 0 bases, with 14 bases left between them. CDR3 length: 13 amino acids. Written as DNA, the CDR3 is TGCAGTATCCGACAGGCAAGCTCCTACGAGCAGTACTTC. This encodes CSIRQASSYEQYF.

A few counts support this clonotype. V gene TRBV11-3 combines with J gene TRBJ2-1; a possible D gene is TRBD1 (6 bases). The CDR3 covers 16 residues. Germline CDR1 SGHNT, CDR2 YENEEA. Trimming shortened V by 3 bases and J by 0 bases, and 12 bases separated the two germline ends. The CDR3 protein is CASSFFGQSSYNEQFF. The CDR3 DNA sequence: TGTGCCAGCAGCTTCTTCGGACAGAGCTCCTACAATGAGCAGTTCTTC.

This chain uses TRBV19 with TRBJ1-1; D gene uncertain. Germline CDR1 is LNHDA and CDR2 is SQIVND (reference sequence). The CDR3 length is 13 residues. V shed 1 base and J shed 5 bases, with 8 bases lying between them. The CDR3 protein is CASSIAPRTEAFF. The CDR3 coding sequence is TGTGCCAGTAGTATAGCCCCACGAACTGAAGCTTTCTTT.

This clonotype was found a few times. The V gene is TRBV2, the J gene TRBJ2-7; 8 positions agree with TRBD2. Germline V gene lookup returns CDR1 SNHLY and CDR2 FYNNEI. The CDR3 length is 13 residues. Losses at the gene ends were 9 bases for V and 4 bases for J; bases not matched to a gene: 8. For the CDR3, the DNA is TGTGCCAGTTCAAGCGGGAGAAAGTACGAGCAGTACTTC. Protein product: CASSSGRKYEQYF.

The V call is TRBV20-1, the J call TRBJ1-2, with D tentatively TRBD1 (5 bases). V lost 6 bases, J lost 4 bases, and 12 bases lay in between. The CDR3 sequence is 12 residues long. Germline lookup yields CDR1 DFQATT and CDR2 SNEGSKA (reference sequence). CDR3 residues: CSAVGASYGYTF. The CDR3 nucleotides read TGCAGTGCGGTAGGGGCGAGCTATGGCTACACCTTC.

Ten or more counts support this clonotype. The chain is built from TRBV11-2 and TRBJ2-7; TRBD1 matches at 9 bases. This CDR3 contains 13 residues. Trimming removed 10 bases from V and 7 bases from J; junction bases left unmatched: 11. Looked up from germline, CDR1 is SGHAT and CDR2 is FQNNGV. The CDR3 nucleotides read TGTGCCACCGTTCTAACAGGGGGCAGAGAGCAGTACTTC. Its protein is CATVLTGGREQYF.

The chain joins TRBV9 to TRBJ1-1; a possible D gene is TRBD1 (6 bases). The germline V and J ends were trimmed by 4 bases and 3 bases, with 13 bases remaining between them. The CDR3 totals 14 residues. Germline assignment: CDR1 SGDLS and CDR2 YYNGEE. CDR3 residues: CASSPQDSYTEAFF. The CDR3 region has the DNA TGTGCCAGCAGCCCCCAGGACAGTTACACTGAAGCTTTCTTT.